This T cell receptor (beta chain) was sequenced for a study of patients and donors after allogeneic stem cell transplantation. This CDR3 is built from 13 residues. Germline V gene data show CDR1 as GTSNPN and CDR2 as SVGIG (reference sequence). V lost 3 bases and J 4 bases, leaving 12 bases between the germline ends. TCRdb re-analysed the RT-PCR reads in MiXCR, keeping a single row per CDR3 protein. The profile shows a few hundred thousand distinct CDR3 sequences, 13% to 15% of them singletons. This clonotype was detected only a few times. Specimen: blood, either unsorted or a sorted T cell fraction (not recorded which). The TCR originated in a human donor who was either an allogeneic HSCT recipient or a stem cell or donor lymphocyte infusion donor (not recorded which). It is not recorded whose cells these are; they may come from a transplant donor. The V gene is TRBV30, the J gene TRBJ2-5; a possible D gene is TRBD2 (5 bases). The CDR3 loop reads CAWSRSGGETQYF. In DNA form, the CDR3 reads TGTGCCTGGAGCAGGTCAGGAGGAGAGACCCAGTACTTC.